This paragraph covers one TCR beta chain sequence. Its target is not known. The germline CDR1 and CDR2 sequences are ENHRY and SYGVKD. This CDR3 has 13 amino acids. The V end was cut by 11 bases, the J end by 0 bases, with 12 bases between. TCRdb's table, derived via immunoSEQ multiplex PCR, lists solely in-frame clones and lacks some. The data contain around 120,000 clones, roughly 84% of them seen just once; the ten biggest clones take up around 17%. This sample stems from a study of T cell responses to AZD1222 COVID-19 vaccine. Study-wide points: A mostly white British donor set with more females was recruited, and clonal diversity was possibly underestimated.

The clonotype originates from an adult who received the AZD1222 COVID-19 vaccine. The sample consisted of peripheral blood, taken 28 days after the second AZD1222 dose. V is TRBV10-3 and J is TRBJ2-3, with a weak D call TRBD2 (5 bases). The CDR3 nucleotides read TGTGCCTCAAGGGAGTATAGCACAGATACGCAGTATTTT. Protein product: CASREYSTDTQYF.